These 15 T cell receptor beta chains were sequenced from one sample in a study of siplizumab effects on memory and regulatory T cells. Measured with immunoSEQ multiplex PCR; TCRdb has only the in-frame clones, and not every one. The repertoire holds 56,000 or so clones, with 95% to 98% as singletons. Material for sequencing was naive CD8+ T cells sorted from blood. These receptors all stem from a human donor in good health.

This chain connects TRBV2 to TRBJ2-5; D remains ambiguous. This CDR3 contains 15 residues. Trimming cost V 7 bases and J 4 bases, with 19 bases left between them. CDR1 is SNHLY, CDR2 FYNNEI, per germline. The CDR3 DNA sequence: TGTGCCAGCACCCTCAGTCTCCCGATCGCAGAGACCCAGTACTTC. This encodes CASTLSLPIAETQYF.

The chain has TRBV4-1 and TRBJ2-7; the D gene is possibly TRBD1 (6 bases). Trimming left V 0 bases short and J 3 bases short, with 15 bases between. CDR1 is MGHRA and CDR2 is YSYEKL in the germline V gene. CDR3 size: 16 residues. CDR3 protein: CASSQDSRGVLYEQYF. CDR3 nucleotides: TGCGCCAGCAGCCAAGATTCCAGGGGCGTACTCTACGAGCAGTACTTC.

This sequence joins TRBV9 and TRBJ2-2, with 9 nucleotides matching TRBD2. This CDR3 spans 13 amino acids. V was clipped by 3 bases and J by 11 bases; unmatched bases: 5. Germline CDR1 and CDR2: SGDLS and YYNGEE. DNA of the CDR3: TGTGCCAGCAGCGCACCGGGACTAGCCGAGCTGTTTTTT. This gives the protein CASSAPGLAELFF.

CDR3 DNA sequence: TGTGCCAGTAGTATGCAGGGCAGGGCCGGGGAGCTGTTTTTT. This translates into CASSMQGRAGELFF. The chain links TRBV19 to TRBJ2-2; D may be TRBD1 (5 bases). V was pared by 3 bases and J by 6 bases, with 11 bases between. CDR1 is LNHDA and CDR2 is SQIVND in the germline V gene (reference sequence). The CDR3 spans 14 residues.

The CDR3 region has the DNA TGTGCCAGCAGCCAAGGGGGCCTGAGCGAGCAGTACTTC. Residues: CASSQGGLSEQYF. This sequence joins TRBV14 and TRBJ2-7; tentatively, D is TRBD1 (5 bases). Trimming pared 1 base from V and 6 bases from J, leaving 10 bases between. Germline CDR1 and CDR2: SGHDN and FVKESK. The CDR3 covers 13 residues. The variable domain in full, with the rest retrieved from reference TRBV14 and TRBJ2-7, is EAGVTQFPSHSVIEKGQTVTLRCDPISGHDNLYWYRRVMGKEIKFLLHFVKESKQDESGMPNNRFLAERTGGTYSTLKVQPAELEDSGVYFCASSQGGLSEQYFGPGTRLTVT.

The V gene is TRBV19, the J gene TRBJ2-7, with 10 bases matching TRBD1. Germline assignment: CDR1 LNHDA and CDR2 SQIVND (reference sequence). This CDR3 region has 16 residues. V shed 3 bases, J shed 2 bases, and the junction held 7 bases outside the gene matches. The CDR3 nucleotides are TGTGCCAGTAGTATGGGGGGGACAGGGGAGACCTACGAGCAGTACTTC. Amino acid sequence: CASSMGGTGETYEQYF.

This clone was observed once. The V and J genes are TRBV14 and TRBJ1-1; D perhaps matches TRBD1 (6 bases). CDR3 size: 13 residues. V dropped 2 bases and J dropped 7 bases, with 11 bases sitting between them. Germline assignment: CDR1 SGHDN and CDR2 FVKESK. The CDR3 sequence: CASSQYRDGEAFF. For the CDR3, the DNA is TGTGCCAGCAGCCAATACAGGGACGGTGAAGCTTTCTTT.

This clone was seen once. The rearrangement links TRBV4-2 to TRBJ1-2; no clear D gene. This CDR3 is 13 amino acids long. V was trimmed by 1 base and J by 3 bases, leaving 6 bases between them. Germline CDR1 reads LGHNA; CDR2 reads YNFKEQ. CDR3 sequence reads: CASSQGAYYGYTF. CDR3 sequence (DNA): TGTGCCAGCAGCCAAGGAGCTTACTATGGCTACACCTTC.

J is TRBJ2-4 and V is TRBV27; either TRBD1 or TRBD2 may supply D (6 bases each). V lost 2 bases and J lost 5, with 10 bases in between. The length of the CDR3 is 14 residues. Germline lookup yields CDR1 MNHEY and CDR2 SMNVEV (reference sequence). The CDR3 protein is CASSLIGGENIQYF. The DNA for the CDR3 is TGTGCCAGCAGTTTAATCGGGGGCGAAAACATTCAGTACTTC.

The rearrangement uses TRBV5-6 and TRBJ1-1; D might be TRBD1 (5 bases). CDR1 and CDR2 (germline): SGHDT, YYEEEE. The V end lost 2 bases, the J end lost 8 bases, and 10 bases lay between the germline ends. This CDR3 has 12 residues. The CDR3 spells CASSFPRAEAFF. In DNA form, the CDR3 reads TGTGCCAGCAGCTTCCCCAGGGCCGAAGCTTTCTTT.

This chain uses TRBV5-1 with TRBJ1-1; D is possibly TRBD1 (5 bases). This CDR3 is built from 15 residues. Germline CDR1 and CDR2: SGHRS and YFSETQ. Trimming took 0 bases from V and 1 from J, leaving 10 bases between them. CDR3 bases: TGCGCCAGCAGCTTGGGGACAATAAGGAACACTGAAGCTTTCTTT. The encoded protein is CASSLGTIRNTEAFF.

The J gene is TRBJ2-1, the V gene TRBV28; D might be TRBD2 (6 bases). Germline V CDR1 and CDR2: MDHEN, SYDVKM. CDR3 length: 16 residues. Trimming removed 2 bases at V and 0 bases at J, with 11 bases between. The CDR3 here is CASSLAGTSSYNEQFF. CDR3 sequence (DNA): TGTGCCAGCAGTTTAGCGGGGACGAGCTCCTACAATGAGCAGTTCTTC. Full variable domain (missing parts from reference TRBV28 and TRBJ2-1): DVKVTQSSRYLVKRTGEKVFLECVQDMDHENMFWYRQDPGLGLRLIYFSYDVKMKEKGDIPEGYSVSREKKERFSLILESASTNQTSMYLCASSLAGTSSYNEQFFGPGTRLTVL.

The chain is built from TRBV6-5 and TRBJ2-7, with TRBD2 matching 12 bases. The V segment lost 0 bases and the J segment 6 bases; nucleotides outside the gene matches: 3. The CDR3 is 15 amino acids. The V gene's germline CDR1 is MNHEY and CDR2 SVGAGI. This CDR3 reads CASSYSSTSGGEQYF. The CDR3 DNA follows: TGTGCCAGCAGTTACTCCTCGACTAGCGGGGGCGAGCAGTACTTC.

The V and J genes are TRBV5-4 and TRBJ2-7; no definite D call. This CDR3 is built from 12 residues. Looked up from germline, CDR1 is SGHNT and CDR2 is YYREEE (reference sequence). Trimming took 4 bases from V and 4 from J, leaving 9 bases between them. The CDR3 DNA reads TGTGCCAGCAGCCCCGGACGATACGAGCAGTACTTC. It encodes CASSPGRYEQYF.

The V and J genes are TRBV5-5 and TRBJ1-1; no clear D gene. Trimming left V 0 bases short and J 1 base short, with 10 bases between. CDR3 length: 15 amino acids. Germline lookup yields CDR1 SGHKS and CDR2 YYEKEE (reference sequence). CDR3 nucleotide sequence: TGTGCCAGCAGCTTGGTATCACGATGGAACACTGAAGCTTTCTTT. Translated, it gives CASSLVSRWNTEAFF. Full variable domain (remainder filled in from reference TRBV5-5 and TRBJ1-1): DAGVTQSPTHLIKTRGQQVTLRCSPISGHKSVSWYQQVLGQGPQFIFQYYEKEERGRGNFPDRFSARQFPNYSSELNVNALLLGDSALYLCASSLVSRWNTEAFFGQGTRLTVV.